The rows below give T cell receptor beta chains drawn from one sample of a study of shared clonotypes between healthy human individuals. Some clones are missing from TCRdb's copy, which holds only in-frame ones; the method was immunoSEQ multiplex PCR. The sample shows a few million clones, roughly 93% of them seen only once. Sample: naive CD8+ T cells from PBMCs. These TCRs come from a man between 18 and 29 years old in good health. Some clones in this sample may be carry-over from other donors' samples. Each CDR3 is given with its conserved first and last residue. A D gene is named only where the DNA matches it firmly. The size field is filled for only some rows; it gives once, few, many or a size class.

TRBD2,TRBV5-1,15,TRBJ2-1,-,TGCGCCAGCAGCCCGGGACTAGGGAACTACAATGAGCAGTTCTTC,CASSPGLGNYNEQFF
TRBD1,TRBV6-5,14,TRBJ2-7,-,TGTGCCAGCAGTTACGGGACAGGGGTGTGGGAGCAGTACTTC,CASSYGTGVWEQYF
-,TRBV19,13,TRBJ2-7,few,TGTGCCAGTAGTATCTCCAGGGTACGTGAGCAGTACTTC,CASSISRVREQYF
-,TRBV6-1,11,TRBJ2-1,-,TGTGCCAGCAGCATAACAGGGACTGCTCTCTTC,CASSITGTALF
TRBD1,TRBV7-9,15,TRBJ2-5,-,TGTGCCAGCAGCCAACGGGACAGCCCCCAAGAGACCCAGTACTTC,CASSQRDSPQETQYF
-,TRBV9,16,TRBJ1-4,-,TGTGCCAGCAGCCTCGGTTTGGGCGCAACTAATGAAAAACTGTTTTTT,CASSLGLGATNEKLFF
TRBD2,TRBV7-9,11,TRBJ2-7,once,TGTGCCAGCAGTCGGGACTATCGGCAGTACTTC,CASSRDYRQYF
TRBD2,TRBV11-3,15,TRBJ2-1,-,TGTGCCAGCAGCTTAGGCGGGAGGCCCCATAATGAGCAGTTCTTC,CASSLGGRPHNEQFF
-,TRBV15,16,TRBJ1-1,-,TGTGCCACCAGCAGAGGGGAGGAGATGTTTCGAACTGAAGCTTTCTTT,CATSRGEEMFRTEAFF
TRBD1,TRBV28,14,TRBJ2-7,-,TGTGCCAGCAGTTCGACAGGGAAACCCTACGAGCAGTACTTC,CASSSTGKPYEQYF
TRBD2,TRBV9,15,TRBJ2-7,-,TGTGCCAGCAGCCTGGGGTCTAGCGGGACCTACGAGCAGTACTTC,CASSLGSSGTYEQYF
TRBD1,TRBV7-2,15,TRBJ1-3,-,TGTGCCAGCAGTCCGGACAGGAGCTCTGGAAACACCATATATTTT,CASSPDRSSGNTIYF